The clone carrying this TCR beta chain was recorded once. V was clipped by 1 base and J by 10 bases, with 7 bases between them. The CDR3 is 11 residues long. Only in-frame clones appear in the TCRdb table, and some are missing; sequencing was by immunoSEQ multiplex PCR. The sample carries 110,000 to 150,000 clones, 93% recorded once. The record originates from a study of T cell responses to AZD1222 COVID-19 vaccine. The J gene is TRBJ1-2, the V gene TRBV12-3 or TRBV12-4, with D unresolved. This TCR came from an adult in good health. This specimen consisted of peripheral blood, obtained on day 0 of AZD1222 vaccination. The CDR3 here is CASSLGWYYTF. The CDR3 DNA reads TGTGCCAGCAGTTTAGGGTGGTACTACACCTTC.